Listed below are T cell receptor beta chains from one sample, sequenced in a study of early stage breast cancer tumors. Sequencing used immunoSEQ multiplex PCR; TCRdb keeps in-frame clones, though not all of them. The data show about 11,000 clones, around 70% seen once. The sequencing sample was made of breast tumor tissue. The receptors stem from a middle-aged person with breast cancer. Each CDR3 is given with its conserved first and last residue. The D gene is left open where the match is weak. For some rows the clone size is stated as once, few or many, or as a class when expanded; others skip it.

d_call,j_call,clone_size,v_call,cdr3_nt,cdr3_aa
.,TRBJ2-3,.,TRBV19,TGTGCCAGTAGTATATCCTCTCCTACGTCGCAGTATTTT,CASSISSPTSQYF
.,TRBJ2-1,.,TRBV18,TGTGCCAGCTCACCACCTCAGGAGTGGAATGAGCAGTTCTTC,CASSPPQEWNEQFF
.,TRBJ2-3,.,TRBV28,TGTGCCAGCAGTTTAGCCCCTGTAGCTAGCACAGATACGCAGTATTTT,CASSLAPVASTDTQYF
.,TRBJ2-7,.,TRBV6-5,TGTGCCAGCAGACCTGCAAGGGGCCGTTACGAGCAGTACTTC,CASRPARGRYEQYF
TRBD2,TRBJ2-3,once,TRBV29-1,TGCAGCGCATTTCTGGGGACTAGCGGTTCTCCAACGGCAGATACGCAGTATTTT,CSAFLGTSGSPTADTQYF
.,TRBJ1-5,medium-sized,TRBV19,TGTGCCAGTTCGACGGAGGCCAATCAGCCCCAGCATTTT,CASSTEANQPQHF
.,TRBJ1-1,.,TRBV5-1,TGCGCCAGCAGGACCGACTGGGGGGGCACTGAAGCTTTCTTT,CASRTDWGGTEAFF
.,TRBJ1-5,medium-sized,TRBV28,TGTGCCAGCAGCGGGGCAGCGAATCAGCCCCAGCATTTT,CASSGAANQPQHF
TRBD2,TRBJ2-5,.,TRBV30,TGTGCCTGGAGTCGCCGACTAGCGTTCGGTGAGACCCAGTACTTC,CAWSRRLAFGETQYF
.,TRBJ2-1,.,TRBV27,TGTGCCAGCAGTTCTCTTTACAATGAGCAGTTCTTC,CASSSLYNEQFF
TRBD2,TRBJ2-1,few,TRBV15,TGTGCCACCAGCGGACGACTAGCGGGAGACGATGAGCAGTTCTTC,CATSGRLAGDDEQFF
TRBD2,TRBJ2-3,few,TRBV6-5,TGTGCCAGCGGCATCGGCGGGAGAGGCACAGATACGCAGTATTTT,CASGIGGRGTDTQYF
.,TRBJ2-1,.,TRBV7-2,TGTGCCAGCAGTCAGGGTATAGGGATCGATGAGCAGTTCTTC,CASSQGIGIDEQFF
TRBD1,TRBJ2-7,few,TRBV11-2,TGTGCCAGCAGCTTAGGGGGGACAGGGGGTAACGAGCAGTACTTC,CASSLGGTGGNEQYF
.,TRBJ1-2,.,TRBV28,TGTGCCAGCCGCCTGGACCTCGGCTACACCTTC,CASRLDLGYTF
.,TRBJ2-2,.,TRBV5-5,TGTGCCAGCAGCTTGGCAGCGGCGGGATACACCGGGGAGCTGTTTTTT,CASSLAAAGYTGELFF
.,TRBJ1-1,.,TRBV30,TGTGCCTGGAGAAGGGAAGGGGGAACTGAAGCTTTCTTT,CAWRREGGTEAFF
TRBD1,TRBJ2-7,.,TRBV6-1,TGTGCCAGCAGTGAACTAGGGGGCGGTGCCTACGAGCAGTACTTC,CASSELGGGAYEQYF
.,TRBJ2-3,.,TRBV19,TGTGCCAGTGGCGGGATACACCGCACAGATACGCAGTATTTT,CASGGIHRTDTQYF
.,TRBJ2-2,.,TRBV11-1,TGTGCCAGCAGCCCAACTAGGACCGGGGAGCTGTTTTTT,CASSPTRTGELFF
.,TRBJ2-7,.,TRBV12-2,TGTGCAAGTCGCGAACCGGGACAGAAAAACATACAATCCTACGAGCAGTACTTC,CASREPGQKNIQSYEQYF
TRBD2,TRBJ2-3,.,TRBV5-5,TGTGCCAGCAGCTGGGACTACGCCACAGATACGCAGTATTTT,CASSWDYATDTQYF
TRBD1,TRBJ1-4,.,TRBV5-1,TGCGCCAGCAAGGACAGGGGAGACTCAAATGAAAAACTGTTTTTT,CASKDRGDSNEKLFF
.,TRBJ2-1,.,TRBV5-1,TGCGCCAGCAGCCTACAACGATCCATTGCCAGCGGGCGCTACAATGAGCAGTTCTTC,CASSLQRSIASGRYNEQFF
.,TRBJ2-3,.,TRBV19,TGTGCCAGTAGTCCTGGGCGCTACCCAGATACGCAGTATTTT,CASSPGRYPDTQYF
TRBD2,TRBJ2-7,few,TRBV27,TGTGCCAGCAGTTTATACGGGTCCCGGGGGGTACGACAGTACTTC,CASSLYGSRGVRQYF
.,TRBJ1-1,.,TRBV4-1,TGCGCCAGCAGCCAATATGGGGCTGAAGCTTTCTTT,CASSQYGAEAFF
TRBD2,TRBJ2-7,.,TRBV7-2,TGTGCCAGCAGCCCGGGACTAGTGTCCTACGAGCAGTACTTC,CASSPGLVSYEQYF
.,TRBJ2-1,.,TRBV2,TGTGCCAGCAGGATTTACAATGAGCAGTTCTTC,CASRIYNEQFF
TRBD2,TRBJ2-3,.,TRBV4-1,TGCGCCAGCAGCCAAGATCCTAGCGGGAGGATAGATACGCAGTATTTT,CASSQDPSGRIDTQYF
TRBD2,TRBJ2-5,.,TRBV6-6,TGTGCCAGCAGTTTTGGGACTATAGAGACCCAGTACTTC,CASSFGTIETQYF
TRBD2,TRBJ2-1,.,TRBV19,TGTGCCAGTAGGCCGACTAGCGGAAAAACCTACAATGAGCAGTTCTTC,CASRPTSGKTYNEQFF
.,TRBJ1-1,.,TRBV7-8,TGTGCCAGCAGCTTACTCTCAGGAGACACTGAAGCTTTCTTT,CASSLLSGDTEAFF
.,TRBJ2-3,.,TRBV7-8,TGTGCCAGCGGGAAGATGGTAGAGCTAGATACGCAGTATTTT,CASGKMVELDTQYF
.,TRBJ2-7,few,TRBV7-8,TGTGCCATCGCGAACTTCGCGGGAAGCGAGCAGTACTTC,CAIANFAGSEQYF
TRBD2,TRBJ2-2,.,TRBV30,TGTGCCTGGGTGCCCGGGACTAGCGGGATAACCGGGGAGCTGTTTTTT,CAWVPGTSGITGELFF
TRBD1,TRBJ1-1,.,TRBV19,TGTGCCAGTAGTACCGGGACAGGGTTCTTCCACGCGAACACTGAAGCTTTCTTT,CASSTGTGFFHANTEAFF
TRBD1,TRBJ2-7,.,TRBV6-6,TGTGCCAGCAGTAAAGGCTCCGGGACAGAAGATACGTACTTC,CASSKGSGTEDTYF
.,TRBJ2-5,.,TRBV7-9,TGTGCCAAGCCCATTACGGAGACCCAGTACTTC,CAKPITETQYF
.,TRBJ1-5,.,TRBV18,TGTGCCAGCTCACCAGGGGTAAGCAATCAGCCCCAGCATTTT,CASSPGVSNQPQHF
.,TRBJ2-2,.,TRBV13,TGTGCCAGCAGCCCCCTAATAACCGGGGAGCTGTTTTTT,CASSPLITGELFF
TRBD2,TRBJ2-5,.,TRBV15,TGTGCCACCAGCAGACCTTCTAGCGGGCAAGAGACCCAGTACTTC,CATSRPSSGQETQYF
.,TRBJ2-7,.,TRBV7-6,TGTGCCAGCAGCTTAGGGATGGGGCCCTACGAGCAGTACTTC,CASSLGMGPYEQYF
TRBD2,TRBJ2-7,.,TRBV4-1,TGCGCCAGCAGCCAAGATTGGGCTAGCGGGGTCTACGAGCAGTACTTC,CASSQDWASGVYEQYF
.,TRBJ2-7,.,TRBV5-5,TGTGCCAGCAGCTTACACCCTGTAGACTACGAGCAGTACTTC,CASSLHPVDYEQYF
.,TRBJ2-7,once,TRBV7-8,TGTGCCAGCAGCCCACAACTAGGGGGAGACTACGAGCAGTACTTC,CASSPQLGGDYEQYF
.,TRBJ2-1,once,TRBV5-6,TGTGCCAGCAGCTTGGTAATCAGTGAGCAGTTCTTC,CASSLVISEQFF
.,TRBJ2-4,.,TRBV11-3,TGTGCCAGCAGCCCACACGAGGGGGGCAAAAACATTCAGTACTTC,CASSPHEGGKNIQYF